A single sample gave rise to the 19 T cell receptor beta chains below, sequenced in a study of CD8 T cells in ankylosing spondylitis. Study results and caveats: Ankylosing spondylitis blood appeared to be characterized by a TCR beta motif of fewer than ten highly homologous variants.

MiXCR, applied by TCRdb to the 5' RACE reads, yields one record per CDR3 protein. The sample has about 210,000 distinct CDR3 sequences, 5.5% to 7.5% seen once; the top ten hold more than 13%. These receptors' targets are unknown. Input material: blood, either unsorted or a sorted T cell fraction (not recorded which). These receptors were taken from a male donor with ankylosing spondylitis.

This clonotype was observed many times. V is TRBV12-3 or TRBV12-4 and J is TRBJ2-1, with D uncertain. V dropped 5 bases and J dropped 3 bases, with 17 bases sitting between them. The CDR3 has 16 amino acids. The CDR3 nucleotides are TGTGCCAGCAGTCTCTCGACGGAATACCTCTACAATGAGCAGTTCTTC. The encoded protein is CASSLSTEYLYNEQFF.

The sample holds many counts of this clonotype. The rearrangement uses TRBV9 and TRBJ2-3, with D perhaps matching TRBD1 or TRBD2 (5 bases each). This CDR3 has 14 amino acids. CDR1 is SGDLS, CDR2 YYNGEE, per germline. V was clipped by 4 bases and J by 6 bases, with 15 bases between them. CDR3 bases: TGTGCCAGCAGCCGCTGGGACCGCGCGGATACGCAGTATTTT. This sequence encodes CASSRWDRADTQYF.

This sequence joins TRBV27 and TRBJ2-3; D is uncertain. Trimming stripped 5 bases from V and 4 bases from J, with 13 bases between. This CDR3 is built from 14 residues. The germline gives CDR1 MNHEY, CDR2 SMNVEV (reference sequence). CDR3 amino acids: CASSPPRVADTQYF. As DNA, the CDR3 is TGTGCCAGCAGTCCACCTAGGGTCGCAGATACGCAGTATTTT.

This clonotype turned up a few times. The chain couples TRBV12-3 or TRBV12-4 to TRBJ2-3; D may be TRBD1 or TRBD2 (5 bases each). V lost 5 bases and J 6 bases, leaving 12 bases between the germline ends. The CDR3 runs to 13 residues. CDR3 residues: CASSTGPADTQYF. The CDR3 bases are TGTGCCAGCAGTACGGGGCCGGCGGATACGCAGTATTTT.

To note about this clonotype: One end of the junction is discordant with germline, which a read error may explain. The V call is TRBV29-1, the J call TRBJ2-7; possible D gene TRBD1, 6 bases. The CDR3 has 14 residues. The germline V gene encodes CDR1 SQVTM and CDR2 ANQGSEA. The DNA for the CDR3 is TGCAGCGCTGAAGATAGACAGGACAGCTACGAGCAGTACTTC. This encodes CSAEDRQDSYEQYF.

The chain uses TRBV7-6 and TRBJ2-1; 9 bases match TRBD1. From germline, CDR1 is SGHVS and CDR2 FNYEAQ. The CDR3 has 14 amino acids. Unmatched junction bases numbered 6, after V lost 5 bases and J lost 7 bases. CDR3 loop: CASSNRDRANEQFF. The CDR3, as DNA: TGTGCCAGCAGCAACCGGGACAGGGCTAATGAGCAGTTCTTC.

Ten or more counts support this clonotype. In DNA form, the CDR3 reads TGTGCCAGCAGCTATTATGGACCGTCTGAGCAGTACTTC. Protein: CASSYYGPSEQYF. The gene calls are TRBV27 and TRBJ2-7; no clear D gene. Trimming removed 6 bases at V and 7 bases at J, with 16 bases between. The CDR3 has 13 amino acids. Germline V gene lookup returns CDR1 MNHEY and CDR2 SMNVEV (reference sequence).

This clonotype was recorded a few times. The rearrangement links TRBV20-1 to TRBJ1-2; D gene ambiguous. V lost 3 bases to trimming and J lost 4 bases, with 27 bases between them. The length of the CDR3 is 18 residues. Germline V gives CDR1 DFQATT, CDR2 SNEGSKA (reference sequence). The CDR3: CSASSYDTAAVITYGYTF. The CDR3 nucleotides read TGCAGTGCTAGCTCTTACGATACAGCCGCTGTGATAACCTATGGCTACACCTTC.

This clonotype was observed at least ten times. CDR3 bases: TGTGCCACCAGCAGACCGACCAGGCACAAGGGGGACAATCAGCCCCAGCATTTT. This sequence encodes CATSRPTRHKGDNQPQHF. The chain recombines TRBV15 with TRBJ1-5; a possible D gene is TRBD1 (6 bases). Germline values: CDR1 LNHNV, CDR2 YYDKDF (reference sequence). Trimming took 2 bases from V and 3 from J, leaving 20 bases between them. The CDR3 extends over 18 amino acids.

In its sample, this clonotype was seen many times. The chain is built from TRBV7-9 and TRBJ2-2; 9 positions match TRBD2. The length of the CDR3 is 17 residues. V was clipped by 5 bases and J by 1 base; unmatched bases: 8. Germline CDR1 is SEHNR and CDR2 is FQNEAQ (reference sequence). The CDR3 DNA follows: TGTGCCAGCAGCACCACGACTAGCGGAGTGAACACCGGGGAGCTGTTTTTT. Residues: CASSTTTSGVNTGELFF. Full variable domain (missing parts from reference TRBV7-9 and TRBJ2-2): DTGVSQNPRHKITKRGQNVTFRCDPISEHNRLYWYRQTLGQGPEFLTYFQNEAQLEKSRLLSDRFSAERPKGSFSTLEIQRTEQGDSAMYLCASSTTTSGVNTGELFFGEGSRLTVL.

A few counts support this clonotype. This chain links TRBV29-1 with TRBJ2-7, with 9 bases aligning to TRBD1. Trimming cost V 4 bases and J 1 base; bases outside gene matches: 5. The CDR3 totals 14 residues. Germline V gene sequence: CDR1 SQVTM, CDR2 ANQGSEA. CDR3 coding DNA: TGCAGCGTTGTGGGACAGGGTATTTCCTACGAGCAGTACTTC. This gives the protein CSVVGQGISYEQYF.

In its sample, this clonotype was seen many times. J is TRBJ2-1 and V is TRBV20-1; TRBD2 matches 10 bases. Looked up from germline, CDR1 is DFQATT and CDR2 is SNEGSKA (reference sequence). Trimming cost V 3 bases and J 2 bases; bases outside gene matches: 4. The length of the CDR3 is 15 residues. The CDR3 spells CSARSSGRAYNEQFF. Here the CDR3 DNA reads TGCAGTGCTAGGTCGAGCGGGAGGGCCTACAATGAGCAGTTCTTC.

This clonotype has a count of ten or more. The V call is TRBV7-2, the J call TRBJ2-5; no firm D call. V gave up 2 bases and J gave up 2 bases, with 6 bases separating them. This CDR3 has 13 amino acids. Germline V gene data show CDR1 as SGHTA and CDR2 as FQGNSA. The CDR3 here is CASSLKGQETQYF. In DNA form, the CDR3 reads TGTGCCAGCAGCTTAAAAGGGCAAGAGACCCAGTACTTC.

This clonotype was seen more than once but under ten times. The chain employs TRBV20-1 and TRBJ2-7; TRBD1 matches at 8 bases. Per germline, CDR1 DFQATT and CDR2 SNEGSKA (reference sequence). The CDR3 covers 16 residues. After removal of 2 bases from V and 3 bases from J, the junction contained 12 bases not matched to a gene. The CDR3 sequence is CSARHQGATIVYEQYF. DNA for the CDR3: TGCAGTGCTAGACATCAGGGGGCCACCATAGTCTACGAGCAGTACTTC.

This clonotype was picked up many times. The chain employs TRBV28 and TRBJ2-7, with 9 bases fitting TRBD2. Germline CDR1 and CDR2: MDHEN and SYDVKM. The J segment lost 6 bases and the V segment lost 3 bases, leaving 9 bases of the junction unmatched. The CDR3 totals 15 residues. The CDR3 coding sequence is TGTGCCAGCAGTTTCGAAAGCGGGAGGAATGGCGAGCAGTACTTC. The encoded protein is CASSFESGRNGEQYF.

This clonotype was seen repeatedly, ten times or more. The chain joins TRBV24-1 to TRBJ2-7; 9 nucleotides match TRBD1. The CDR3 is made up of 13 amino acids. Germline-derived CDR1 and CDR2 are KGHDR and SFDVKD. V was clipped by 4 bases and J by 5 bases; unmatched bases: 2. CDR3 DNA: TGTGCCACCAGTGAAAGACAGGGGGACGAGCAGTACTTC. Translation: CATSERQGDEQYF.

This clonotype showed up many times. The CDR3 spells CAWSVDAFNEQFF. CDR3 nucleotide sequence: TGTGCCTGGAGTGTAGACGCCTTCAATGAGCAGTTCTTC. The V and J genes are TRBV30 and TRBJ2-1; D unclear. V shed 0 bases and J shed 6 bases, with 9 bases lying between them. In germline, CDR1 is GTSNPN, CDR2 SVGIG (reference sequence). The CDR3 totals 13 residues.

This clonotype has a count of ten or more. The CDR3 here is CASSLVGLNTEAFF. The CDR3 DNA reads TGTGCCAGCAGCTTAGTAGGGTTGAACACTGAAGCTTTCTTT. The chain couples TRBV7-9 to TRBJ1-1; no definite D call. Germline values: CDR1 SEHNR, CDR2 FQNEAQ (reference sequence). The CDR3 has 14 residues. The V and J ends lost 1 base and 0 bases respectively, with 6 bases between them.

There are many counts of this clonotype. The rearrangement joins TRBV4-1 to TRBJ2-2; possible D gene TRBD2, 6 bases. The CDR3 loop spans 14 amino acids. Germline V CDR1 and CDR2: MGHRA, YSYEKL. With 3 bases removed from V and 4 bases from J, the gap between germline ends came to 9 bases. CDR3 bases: TGCGCCAGCAGCCAGGGGGGAATCACCGGGGAGCTGTTTTTT. Amino acid sequence: CASSQGGITGELFF.